This is a list of T cell receptor beta chains from one sample in a study of blood T cell repertoires in COVID-19. Profiled with immunoSEQ multiplex PCR; TCRdb holds only in-frame clones, not every one. Of tens of thousands of clones in the sample, 80% to 90% were seen once. Specimen: peripheral blood. The source of these receptors is a man in his forties or fifties with acute or convalescent COVID-19. Each CDR3 is given with its conserved first and last residue. A D gene is named only where the DNA matches it firmly. Rows give clone size only sometimes, using once, few, many, or a class for an expanded clone.

v_gene: TRBV2
d_gene: TRBD1
abundance: NA
j_gene: TRBJ2-6
CDR3nt: TGTGCCAGCTGGGTGGGGACAGGGGTTGCGGGGGCCAACGTCCTGACTTTC
CDR3aa: CASWVGTGVAGANVLTF

v_gene: TRBV12-3/TRBV12-4
d_gene: NA
abundance: NA
j_gene: TRBJ2-1
CDR3nt: TGTGCCACGCAGGAGGAGCGGTCCGGGCAGTTCTTC
CDR3aa: CATQEERSGQFF

v_gene: TRBV4-2
d_gene: TRBD1
abundance: once
j_gene: TRBJ1-1
CDR3nt: TGTGCCAGCAGCCAACGGGACAGGGGGAACACTGAAGCTTTCTTT
CDR3aa: CASSQRDRGNTEAFF

v_gene: TRBV5-6
d_gene: NA
abundance: NA
j_gene: TRBJ1-2
CDR3nt: TGTGCCAGCAGCTTGGCGCAGGGTTCTAACTATGGCTACACCTTC
CDR3aa: CASSLAQGSNYGYTF

v_gene: TRBV6-1
d_gene: NA
abundance: NA
j_gene: TRBJ1-1
CDR3nt: TGTGCCAGCAGTGAGAGGTTCGGGTCTCAAGCTTTCTTT
CDR3aa: CASSERFGSQAFF

v_gene: TRBV5-8
d_gene: NA
abundance: NA
j_gene: TRBJ1-1
CDR3nt: TGTGCCAGCAGCGGACGGAGGGCTGAAGCTTTCTTT
CDR3aa: CASSGRRAEAFF

v_gene: TRBV7-7
d_gene: TRBD1
abundance: NA
j_gene: TRBJ1-6
CDR3nt: TGTGCCAGCAGCAGGACAGGGGATTCACCCCTCCACTTT
CDR3aa: CASSRTGDSPLHF

v_gene: TRBV19
d_gene: TRBD2
abundance: NA
j_gene: TRBJ2-7
CDR3nt: TGTGCCAGTAGTATAAAAGCGGGGGGCTCCTACGAGCAGTACTTC
CDR3aa: CASSIKAGGSYEQYF

v_gene: TRBV7-9
d_gene: NA
abundance: NA
j_gene: TRBJ1-1
CDR3nt: TGTGCCAGCAGCTTACCCTCTGAGAGGTGCGGACTTAAGAACACTGAAGCTTTCTTT
CDR3aa: CASSLPSERCGLKNTEAFF

v_gene: TRBV15
d_gene: NA
abundance: NA
j_gene: TRBJ1-2
CDR3nt: TGTGCCACCAGCAGAGAGGAGGGAGCTAACTATGGCTACACCTTC
CDR3aa: CATSREEGANYGYTF

v_gene: TRBV4-1
d_gene: TRBD1
abundance: NA
j_gene: TRBJ1-2
CDR3nt: TGCGCCAGCAGCCCACGGGACAGCGAAATTAACTATGGCTACACCTTC
CDR3aa: CASSPRDSEINYGYTF

v_gene: TRBV4-1
d_gene: NA
abundance: NA
j_gene: TRBJ2-7
CDR3nt: TGCGCCAGCAGCCAAGGTCCGCGTCTCTCCTACGAGCAGTACTTC
CDR3aa: CASSQGPRLSYEQYF

v_gene: TRBV27
d_gene: NA
abundance: NA
j_gene: TRBJ1-1
CDR3nt: TGTGCCAGCAGTTCGGTCTCTGGAGGGAACACTGAAGCTTTCTTT
CDR3aa: CASSSVSGGNTEAFF

v_gene: TRBV30
d_gene: NA
abundance: NA
j_gene: TRBJ2-7
CDR3nt: TGTGCCTGGAGTCCAACTTCCTACGAGCAGTACTTC
CDR3aa: CAWSPTSYEQYF

v_gene: TRBV5-4
d_gene: NA
abundance: NA
j_gene: TRBJ1-3
CDR3nt: TGTGCCAGCAGCTTTCCTCCGGGAGGTAAGTGTGGAAACACCATATATTTT
CDR3aa: CASSFPPGGKCGNTIYF